This T cell receptor beta chain emerged from a study of tumor-infiltrating lymphocytes in primary liver carcinoma. Starting material for RNA and DNA co-extraction consisted of roughly 19-30 mg of unsorted bulk tissue. This clonotype was counted once. Starting from approximately 500 ng of total RNA, TCR beta cDNA was produced with a primer in the constant region. Each TCR beta library was derived from three nested multiplex PCR rounds that employed slightly modified ARM-PCR. TRBV1-TRBV30 forward primers paired with a C-beta reverse primer were used in the first two PCR rounds, which ran roughly 11 cycles each. TCRdb redid the calling of the multiplex PCR reads with MiXCR, one entry per CDR3 protein. The sample includes 90,000 to 110,000 distinct CDR3 sequences, roughly four fifths of them seen just once. The germline gives CDR1 SQVTM, CDR2 ANQGSEA. The CDR3 totals 14 residues.

This sequence joins TRBV29-1 and TRBJ2-5; perhaps TRBD2 as D (6 bases). Sequencing was performed on liver tumor tissue from sampling region 3. Regarding subset: tumor region T3, left-lateral pole. The clonotype was recovered from a man aged 40-49 years with primary liver carcinoma and hepatitis B virus infection. The CDR3 DNA reads TGCAACGCCCTCAGGAACGGGAGTGTGGGGACCCAGTACTTC. Its translation is CNALRNGSVGTQYF.